This T cell receptor beta chain was obtained from a study of blood T cell repertoires in COVID-19. Study details: There were acute and convalescent COVID-19 samples, and they came from the United States, Italy and Spain. T cells, B-cell-depleted T cells, or PBMCs provided the cDNA or gDNA that served as material.

Trimming left V 1 base short and J 2 bases short, with 9 bases between. The CDR3 has 14 residues. In germline, CDR1 is GTSNPN, CDR2 SVGIG (reference sequence). Authors' methods: Amplification from reference gene primers served as the basis for estimated nucleated cell counts. Libraries were prepared by immunoSEQ multiplex PCR; TCRdb keeps only in-frame clonotypes and omits some of them. V and J calls and clone size come straight from that table; D and trimming were deduced from the DNA. The sample comprises tens of thousands of clones, approximately 81% of which are singletons, and roughly a tenth rests with the top ten.

The gene calls are TRBV30 and TRBJ1-3, with no clear D. What was sequenced was peripheral blood. The receptor was isolated from a man aged 80 or over with active COVID-19. CDR3 nucleotides: TGTGCCTGGAGTGAGAGGGTGACTGGAAACACCATATATTTT. It translates to CAWSERVTGNTIYF.